This paragraph reports one T cell receptor (beta chain). Its target is unknown. This entry is derived from a study of cytomegalovirus exposure and HLA in healthy donors. Whole-study results and caveats: Accurate prediction of most subjects' HLA-A and HLA-B alleles from TCR beta sequences was reported. It was in a later analysis that TCR association rates were seen to vary by HLA locus, highest for DRB1 and lowest for HLA-C.

V lost 0 bases to trimming and J lost 7 bases; unmatched junction nucleotides: 6. The CDR3 spans 14 residues. The germline V gene has CDR1 SGHRS and CDR2 YFSETQ. The study ran its PCR with 60 Vbeta and 13 Jbeta primers. Clones were sequenced by immunoSEQ multiplex PCR, and TCRdb holds only the in-frame ones, with some missing. This table has roughly 110,000 clones, about 61% appearing once. The gene calls are TRBV5-1 and TRBJ1-2; 7 bases fit TRBD1. Sequences were obtained from PBMCs. This clonotype originated in a woman in her 30s in good health and CMV-seronegative. The CDR3 is CASSLDVGGSGYTF. CDR3 bases: TGCGCCAGCAGCTTGGATGTAGGGGGCAGTGGCTACACCTTC.